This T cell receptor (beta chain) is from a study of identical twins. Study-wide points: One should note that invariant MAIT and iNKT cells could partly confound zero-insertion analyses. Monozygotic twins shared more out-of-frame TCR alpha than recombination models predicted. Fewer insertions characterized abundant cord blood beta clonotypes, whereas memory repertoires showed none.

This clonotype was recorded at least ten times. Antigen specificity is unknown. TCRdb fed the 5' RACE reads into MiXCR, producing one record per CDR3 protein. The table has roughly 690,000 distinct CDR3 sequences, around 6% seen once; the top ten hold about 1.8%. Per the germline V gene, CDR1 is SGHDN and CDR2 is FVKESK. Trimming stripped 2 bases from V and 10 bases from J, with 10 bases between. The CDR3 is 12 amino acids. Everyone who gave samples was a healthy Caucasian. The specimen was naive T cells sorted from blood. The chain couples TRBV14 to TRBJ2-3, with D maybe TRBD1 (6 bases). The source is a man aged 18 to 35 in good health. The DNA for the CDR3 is TGTGCCAGCAGCCAAACAGGGATAGCGCAGTATTTT. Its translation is CASSQTGIAQYF.